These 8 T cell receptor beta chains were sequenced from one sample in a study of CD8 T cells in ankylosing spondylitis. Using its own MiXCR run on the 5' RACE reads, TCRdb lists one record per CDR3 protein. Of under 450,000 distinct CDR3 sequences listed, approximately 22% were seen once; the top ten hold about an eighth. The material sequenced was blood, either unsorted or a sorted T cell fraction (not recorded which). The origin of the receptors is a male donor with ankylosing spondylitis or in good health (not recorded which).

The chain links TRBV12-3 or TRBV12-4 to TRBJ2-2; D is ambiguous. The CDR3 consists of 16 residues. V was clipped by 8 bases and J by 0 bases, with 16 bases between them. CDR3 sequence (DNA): TGTGCCAGCCTGGTATCGGAGACTTCGAACACCGGGGAGCTGTTTTTT. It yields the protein CASLVSETSNTGELFF.

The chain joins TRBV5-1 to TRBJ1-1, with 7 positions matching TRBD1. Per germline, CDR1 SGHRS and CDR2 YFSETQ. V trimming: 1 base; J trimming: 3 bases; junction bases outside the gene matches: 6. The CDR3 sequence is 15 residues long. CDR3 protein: CASSLYDRVDTEAFF. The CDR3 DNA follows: TGCGCCAGCAGCTTGTATGACAGGGTGGACACTGAAGCTTTCTTT.

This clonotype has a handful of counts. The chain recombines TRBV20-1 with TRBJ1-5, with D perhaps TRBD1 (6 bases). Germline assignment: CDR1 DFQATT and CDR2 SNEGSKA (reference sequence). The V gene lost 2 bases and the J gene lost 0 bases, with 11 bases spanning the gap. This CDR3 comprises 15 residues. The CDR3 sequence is CSARRQVDSNQPQHF. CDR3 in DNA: TGCAGTGCTAGACGACAGGTGGATAGCAATCAGCCCCAGCATTTT.

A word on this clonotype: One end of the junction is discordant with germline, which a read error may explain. The CDR3 loop is CASSEVRTSFEQYF. DNA of the CDR3: TGTGCCAGCAGTGAGGTCAGGACATCCTTCGAGCAGTACTTC. The V gene is TRBV6-1, the J gene TRBJ2-7; weak D call: TRBD1 (5 bases). CDR3 length equals 14 residues. The germline V gene has CDR1 MNHNS and CDR2 SASEGT.

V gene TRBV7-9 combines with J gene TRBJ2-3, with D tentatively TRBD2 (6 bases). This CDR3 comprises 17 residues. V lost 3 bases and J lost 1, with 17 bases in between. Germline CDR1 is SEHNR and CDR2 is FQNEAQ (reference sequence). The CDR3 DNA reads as TGTGCCAGCAGCTTTAGCGGCCAGTTCCTAGGCACAGATACGCAGTATTTT. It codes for CASSFSGQFLGTDTQYF.

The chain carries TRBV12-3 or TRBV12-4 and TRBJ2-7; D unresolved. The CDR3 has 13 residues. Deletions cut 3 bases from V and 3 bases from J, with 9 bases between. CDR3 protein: CASSFATRYEQYF. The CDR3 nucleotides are TGTGCCAGCAGTTTCGCCACCCGCTACGAGCAGTACTTC.

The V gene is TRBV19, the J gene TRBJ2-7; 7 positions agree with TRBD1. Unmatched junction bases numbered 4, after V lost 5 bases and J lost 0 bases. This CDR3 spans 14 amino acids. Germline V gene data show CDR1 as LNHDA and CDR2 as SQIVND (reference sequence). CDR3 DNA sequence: TGTGCCAGTAGTGCGACAGGGAGCTCCTACGAGCAGTACTTC. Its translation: CASSATGSSYEQYF.

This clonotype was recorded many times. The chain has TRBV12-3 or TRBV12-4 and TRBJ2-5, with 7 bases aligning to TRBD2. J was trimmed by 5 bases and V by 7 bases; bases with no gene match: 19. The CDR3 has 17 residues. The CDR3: CASKTGSGLVGMETQYF. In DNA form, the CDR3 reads TGTGCCAGCAAAACGGGATCCGGACTAGTCGGGATGGAGACCCAGTACTTC.